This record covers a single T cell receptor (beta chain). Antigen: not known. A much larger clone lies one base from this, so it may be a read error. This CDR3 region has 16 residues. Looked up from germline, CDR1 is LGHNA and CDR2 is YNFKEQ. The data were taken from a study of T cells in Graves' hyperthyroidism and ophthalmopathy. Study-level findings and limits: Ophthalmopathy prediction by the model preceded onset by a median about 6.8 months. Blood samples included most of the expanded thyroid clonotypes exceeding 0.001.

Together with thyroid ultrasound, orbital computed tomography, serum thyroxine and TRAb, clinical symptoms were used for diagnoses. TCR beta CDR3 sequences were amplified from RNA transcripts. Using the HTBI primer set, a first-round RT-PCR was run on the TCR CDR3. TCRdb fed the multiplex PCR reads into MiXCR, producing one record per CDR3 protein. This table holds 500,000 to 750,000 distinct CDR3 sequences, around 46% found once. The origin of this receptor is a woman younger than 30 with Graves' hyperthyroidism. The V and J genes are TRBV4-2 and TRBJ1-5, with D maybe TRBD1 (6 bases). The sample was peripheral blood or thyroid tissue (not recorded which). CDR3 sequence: CACRKGDWFSNQPQHF. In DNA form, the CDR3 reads TGTGCCTGCAGGAAGGGGGATTGGTTTAGCAATCAGCCCCAGCATTTT.